These 17 T cell receptor beta chains came from one sample sequenced in a study of T cell changes during pregnancy in multiple sclerosis. Data came from immunoSEQ multiplex PCR; TCRdb stores just in-frame clones and leaves some out. Of tens of thousands of clones in the sample, approximately 92% were seen once. The sequences come from CD4+ T cells from peripheral blood mononuclear cells, collected before pregnancy. The source is a female donor with multiple sclerosis, enrolled in a pregnancy study.

The rearrangement joins TRBV6-4 to TRBJ2-7; 8 bases are a match to TRBD2. CDR3 size: 15 residues. CDR1 MRHNA and CDR2 SNTAGT come from the germline V gene. V shed 5 bases, J shed 4 bases, and the junction held 10 bases outside the gene matches. The CDR3 region has the DNA TGTGCCAGCAGTCCCCGGGGACTAGAAAGATACGAGCAGTACTTC. Amino acids: CASSPRGLERYEQYF.

V and J are TRBV5-1 and TRBJ2-1; TRBD1 matches at 7 bases. Germline CDR1 is SGHRS and CDR2 is YFSETQ. CDR3 length: 15 residues. J gave up 3 bases and V 4 bases, and 7 bases lay outside the gene matches. CDR3 sequence (DNA): TGCGCCAGCAGCACCGCCGGGACAGACTACAATGAGCAGTTCTTC. Protein product: CASSTAGTDYNEQFF.

This clone was counted only a few times. CDR3 loop: CASSKEEGHSNTEAFF. The CDR3 DNA reads TGTGCCAGCAGCAAAGAGGAGGGCCACTCTAACACTGAAGCTTTCTTT. V is TRBV21-1 and J is TRBJ1-1. TRBV21-1 is classified as a pseudogene. The length of the CDR3 is 16 residues.

For this clone: The junction departs from germline at one end; a sequencing error may be responsible. The rearrangement links TRBV27 to TRBJ1-6; D perhaps matches TRBD1 (6 bases). Per germline, CDR1 MNHEY and CDR2 SMNVEV (reference sequence). The CDR3 contains 16 residues. CDR3 sequence: CASSISPTGFSSPLHF. CDR3 DNA: TGTGCCAGCAGTATATCCCCCACAGGGTTTAGTTCACCCCTCCACTTT.

The chain carries TRBV30 and TRBJ2-7; tentatively, D is TRBD1 (5 bases). CDR1 GTSNPN and CDR2 SVGIG come from the germline V gene (reference sequence). The CDR3 has 12 residues. Deletions cut 1 base from V and 5 bases from J, with 9 bases between. The CDR3 coding sequence is TGTGCCTGGAGTGGGCAGGGTGACGAGCAGTACTTC. The encoded protein is CAWSGQGDEQYF.

This clone was detected once. V usage is TRBV5-4 and J usage is TRBJ1-1; the D gene is possibly TRBD1 (5 bases). CDR1 is SGHNT, CDR2 YYREEE, per germline (reference sequence). Deletions cut 2 bases from V and 6 bases from J, with 20 bases between. The CDR3 runs to 16 residues. The CDR3 here is CASSLGEGLGSAEAFF. CDR3 nucleotide sequence: TGTGCCAGCAGCTTAGGGGAAGGGCTAGGAAGCGCTGAAGCTTTCTTT. The full variable domain, its missing parts supplied by reference TRBV5-4 and TRBJ1-1, is ETGVTQSPTHLIKTRGQQVTLRCSSQSGHNTVSWYQQALGQGPQFIFQYYREEENGRGNFPPRFSGLQFPNYSSELNVNALELDDSALYLCASSLGEGLGSAEAFFGQGTRLTVV.

The chain combines TRBV28 with TRBJ1-4, with a possible D match to TRBD1 (5 bases). There are 14 residues in the CDR3. Germline-derived CDR1 and CDR2 are MDHEN and SYDVKM. With 7 bases removed from V and 7 bases from J, the gap between germline ends came to 16 bases. The CDR3 DNA follows: TGTGCCAGCACCTCCGGGTTAAGGGGTGAAAAACTGTTTTTT. As protein: CASTSGLRGEKLFF.

The chain carries TRBV7-2 and TRBJ2-7; 15 bases are a match to TRBD2. CDR3 length: 15 amino acids. Germline CDR1 SGHTA, CDR2 FQGNSA. Trimming removed 4 bases from V and 4 bases from J; junction bases left unmatched: 2. CDR3 DNA: TGTGCCAGCAGCTCGGGACTAGCGGGGGGTTACGAGCAGTACTTC. Translated, it gives CASSSGLAGGYEQYF.

The rearrangement joins TRBV5-8 to TRBJ2-1; TRBD2 might be the D (5 bases). The V gene's germline CDR1 is SGHTS and CDR2 YDEGEE. V was clipped by 4 bases and J by 0 bases, with 11 bases between them. The CDR3 spans 15 residues. In nucleotides, the CDR3 is TGTGCCAGCAGCCGGACTCGTAACTCCTACAATGAGCAGTTCTTC. Its protein is CASSRTRNSYNEQFF.

The chain couples TRBV6-1 to TRBJ1-4; 7 nucleotides agree with TRBD1. Germline assignment: CDR1 MNHNS and CDR2 SASEGT. This CDR3 is 16 amino acids long. The ends lost 2 bases at V and 7 bases at J; junction bases unmatched: 10. The CDR3 reads CASSEPGGNGVEKLFF. In DNA, the CDR3 is TGTGCCAGCAGTGAACCAGGGGGGAATGGAGTTGAAAAACTGTTTTTT.

The chain uses TRBV7-6 and TRBJ2-7; D gene ambiguous. Looked up from germline, CDR1 is SGHVS and CDR2 is FNYEAQ. CDR3 length: 13 amino acids. V lost 1 base to trimming and J lost 0 bases, with 4 bases between them. CDR3 DNA: TGTGCCAGCAGCTTAGGCGTCTCCTACGAGCAGTACTTC. Translating gives CASSLGVSYEQYF.

V gene TRBV6-6 combines with J gene TRBJ1-3, with 8 bases matching TRBD1. Germline V gene sequence: CDR1 MNHNY, CDR2 SVGAGI (reference sequence). J gave up 4 bases and V 0 bases, and 2 bases lay outside the gene matches. The CDR3 spans 15 residues. The CDR3 sequence: CASSYSRDRGNTIYF. The CDR3 nucleotides are TGTGCCAGCAGTTACTCGAGGGACAGGGGAAACACCATATATTTT.

The CDR3 spells CASSPQRLSYEQYF. The CDR3 region has the DNA TGTGCCAGCAGCCCACAGAGACTATCCTACGAGCAGTACTTC. The chain is built from TRBV6-5 and TRBJ2-7; D might be TRBD2 (5 bases). This CDR3 is 14 amino acids long. V lost 6 bases, J lost 1 base, and 13 bases lay in between. Germline V gives CDR1 MNHEY, CDR2 SVGAGI.

Only one count was recorded for this clone. The genes are TRBV27 and TRBJ1-2, with 8 positions matching TRBD1. The CDR3 sequence is 15 residues long. Germline V CDR1 and CDR2: MNHEY, SMNVEV (reference sequence). The V and J ends lost 5 bases and 2 bases, in that order; junction bases with no gene match: 7. In DNA, the CDR3 is TGTGCCAGCAGTCTCCGGACAGGGAGGAACTATGGCTACACCTTC. Residues: CASSLRTGRNYGYTF.

The chain couples TRBV2 to TRBJ2-5, with D uncertain. The V and J ends lost 5 bases and 0 bases respectively, with 7 bases between them. CDR3 length: 13 residues. Per germline, CDR1 SNHLY and CDR2 FYNNEI. CDR3 region: CASSQNNQETQYF. DNA of the CDR3: TGTGCCAGCAGTCAGAATAACCAAGAGACCCAGTACTTC.

The chain links TRBV6-6 to TRBJ1-2; 10 nucleotides match TRBD1. Germline CDR1 is MNHNY and CDR2 is SVGAGI (reference sequence). V lost 5 bases, J lost 8 bases, and 8 bases stayed unmatched. This CDR3 is 14 amino acids long. CDR3 bases: TGTGCCAGCAGTGACAGGGGGCGTCTGGAGGGCTACACCTTC. Translating gives CASSDRGRLEGYTF.

V is TRBV7-9 and J is TRBJ1-5; possible D gene TRBD1, 6 bases. Gene TRBJ2-3 matches the end of the DNA better, so the J call may be wrong. CDR3 length: 17 amino acids. The germline V gene encodes CDR1 SEHNR and CDR2 FQNEAQ (reference sequence). CDR3 sequence reads: CASSLVDSSHSNQPQYF. In DNA, the CDR3 is TGTGCCAGCAGCTTAGTGGACAGTTCTCATAGCAATCAGCCCCAGTATTTT.